Each of the 16 T cell receptor beta chains below was sequenced from the same sample in a study of siplizumab effects on memory and regulatory T cells. The protocol was immunoSEQ multiplex PCR, while the TCRdb copy is restricted to in-frame clones and leaves out a portion. Among some 100,000 clones listed, around 90% were seen once. Sequencing used non-Treg CD4+ T cells sorted from blood. Receptors were obtained from a human donor in good health.

The rearrangement joins TRBV4-2 to TRBJ1-6, with unresolved D. CDR3 length: 15 residues. The V end lost 4 bases, the J end lost 0 bases, and 7 bases lay between the germline ends. CDR1 and CDR2 (germline): LGHNA, YNFKEQ. CDR3 sequence: CASSPSSSYNSPLHF. The DNA of the CDR3 is TGTGCCAGCAGCCCTTCCAGCTCCTATAATTCACCCCTCCACTTT.

V gene TRBV12-5 combines with J gene TRBJ2-7; 10 nucleotides align to TRBD1. Germline V gene data show CDR1 as LGHNT and CDR2 as FRNRAP. The V and J ends lost 4 bases and 7 bases, in that order; junction bases with no gene match: 13. The CDR3 consists of 16 residues. In nucleotides, the CDR3 is TGTGCTAGTGGTTCCACCGCCGGGACAGGGGATGGTGAGCAGTACTTC. This translates into CASGSTAGTGDGEQYF.

The chain uses TRBV27 and TRBJ2-1; D is ambiguous. CDR1 is MNHEY and CDR2 is SMNVEV in the germline V gene (reference sequence). The ends were cut back, 8 bases at V and 3 bases at J, with 8 bases in the middle. The CDR3 is 12 amino acids. DNA for the CDR3: TGTGCCAGCTTTTCCTTCTACAATGAGCAGTTCTTC. Translation gives CASFSFYNEQFF.

The chain is built from TRBV7-3 and TRBJ2-1; D is ambiguous. Germline V gene sequence: CDR1 SGHTA, CDR2 FQGTGA. Trimming left V 3 bases short and J 9 bases short, with 15 bases between. The CDR3 has 14 amino acids. The CDR3 nucleotides read TGTGCCAGCAGCTTGACCGCAAGCCCCGGTGAGCAGTTCTTC. Translated, it gives CASSLTASPGEQFF.

This chain joins TRBV4-2 and TRBJ2-1, with TRBD2 matching 8 bases. With 2 bases clipped from V and 0 bases from J, the junction kept 6 bases outside the gene matches. The CDR3 is made up of 17 amino acids. The germline CDR1 and CDR2 sequences are LGHNA and YNFKEQ. The CDR3 nucleotides read TGTGCCAGCAGCCAAATACTAGCGGTAAGCTCCTACAATGAGCAGTTCTTC. Its protein is CASSQILAVSSYNEQFF.

The chain joins TRBV10-3 to TRBJ2-1, with 8 bases aligning to TRBD1. The length of the CDR3 is 19 residues. With 1 base clipped from V and 0 bases from J, the junction kept 11 bases outside the gene matches. Germline V gene lookup returns CDR1 ENHRY and CDR2 SYGVKD. CDR3 sequence reads: CAISEYQPTGASSYNEQFF. The CDR3 DNA reads as TGTGCCATCAGTGAGTACCAACCGACAGGGGCCAGCTCCTACAATGAGCAGTTCTTC.

The rearrangement joins TRBV5-1 to TRBJ2-5; TRBD1 agrees at 7 bases. The CDR3 totals 16 residues. Germline assignment: CDR1 SGHRS and CDR2 YFSETQ. The ends lost 0 bases at V and 0 bases at J; junction bases unmatched: 5. This CDR3 reads CASSLDRGTNQETQYF. CDR3 DNA sequence: TGCGCCAGCAGCTTGGACAGGGGAACCAACCAAGAGACCCAGTACTTC.

The chain employs TRBV6-6 and TRBJ2-1, with no clear D. V lost 6 bases and J 1 base, leaving 10 bases between the germline ends. Germline V gene sequence: CDR1 MNHNY, CDR2 SVGAGI (reference sequence). The CDR3 is 14 residues long. In DNA, the CDR3 is TGTGCCAGCAGCTACAGAAGTTCCTACAATGAGCAGTTCTTC. Residues: CASSYRSSYNEQFF.

The J gene is TRBJ2-5, the V gene TRBV9; D uncertain. CDR1 is SGDLS and CDR2 is YYNGEE in the germline V gene. The V and J ends lost 4 bases and 0 bases respectively, with 16 bases between them. The CDR3 runs to 16 residues. This CDR3 is CASSISPRTDQETQYF. The CDR3, as DNA: TGTGCCAGCAGCATCTCGCCCCGGACGGACCAAGAGACCCAGTACTTC.

This chain connects TRBV5-4 to TRBJ2-3; possible D gene TRBD1, 5 bases. With 5 bases removed from V and 2 bases from J, the gap between germline ends came to 12 bases. The CDR3 sequence is 14 residues long. Germline loops: CDR1 SGHNT, CDR2 YYREEE (reference sequence). The CDR3 nucleotides read TGTGCCAGCAGTTTCCCAGGGTTCACAGATACGCAGTATTTT. Protein: CASSFPGFTDTQYF.

J is TRBJ1-2 and V is TRBV5-5; 7 bases match TRBD1. This CDR3 comprises 12 residues. Germline V gives CDR1 SGHKS, CDR2 YYEKEE (reference sequence). Trimming took 5 bases from V and 6 from J; bases not matched to a gene: 4. The CDR3 DNA follows: TGTGCCAGCAGAAGGGGGACAGATGGCTACACCTTC. As protein: CASRRGTDGYTF.

The rearrangement links TRBV28 to TRBJ2-7, with no clear D. Looked up from germline, CDR1 is MDHEN and CDR2 is SYDVKM. The CDR3 runs to 13 residues. The V end was cut by 2 bases, the J end by 6 bases, with 11 bases between. DNA for the CDR3: TGTGCCAGCAGTTTACTTACACCCGTCGAGCAGTACTTC. Its translation: CASSLLTPVEQYF.

V and J are TRBV9 and TRBJ2-1; 10 positions agree with TRBD2. Trimming at V came to 3 bases and at J to 3 bases, leaving 9 bases not matched to a gene. Germline CDR1 SGDLS, CDR2 YYNGEE. This CDR3 comprises 17 residues. CDR3 protein: CASSALSGRAIYNEQFF. The CDR3 region has the DNA TGTGCCAGCAGCGCCTTGAGCGGGAGGGCCATCTACAATGAGCAGTTCTTC.

This sequence joins TRBV28 and TRBJ1-2, with TRBD1 identical over 8 bases. J was trimmed by 7 bases and V by 5 bases; bases with no gene match: 6. This CDR3 has 13 residues. Germline CDR1 reads MDHEN; CDR2 reads SYDVKM. In DNA form, the CDR3 reads TGTGCCAGCAGTCCCCGACAGGGGACTGGCTACACCTTC. Amino acids: CASSPRQGTGYTF.

This clone showed up just once. V and J are TRBV6-5 and TRBJ2-7; TRBD1 matches at 8 bases. The germline V gene encodes CDR1 MNHEY and CDR2 SVGAGI. J was trimmed by 2 bases and V by 5 bases; bases with no gene match: 5. The CDR3 is 14 amino acids. The CDR3 spells CASSRQGAAYEQYF. In DNA form, the CDR3 reads TGTGCCAGCAGTCGTCAGGGGGCGGCCTACGAGCAGTACTTC.

The CDR3 is CASSPRGEQYF. The DNA for the CDR3 is TGTGCCAGCAGCCCCCGGGGCGAGCAGTACTTC. V is TRBV11-3 and J is TRBJ2-7; D possibly corresponds to TRBD2 (5 bases). Germline assignment: CDR1 SGHNT and CDR2 YENEEA. This CDR3 comprises 11 residues. V was pared by 5 bases and J by 6 bases, with 8 bases between.